A selection of T cell receptor beta chains follows, all from one sample in a study of blood T cell repertoires in COVID-19. Only in-frame clones appear in the TCRdb table, and some are missing; sequencing was by immunoSEQ multiplex PCR. The table records 140,000 or so clones, approximately 88% of them present only once. Sequenced material: peripheral blood. Receptors originate from a woman aged 50 to 60 with acute or convalescent COVID-19. Each CDR3 is given with its conserved first and last residue. Each record gives: J gene, V gene, CDR3 protein.

>TRBJ1-1|TRBV19
CASSEGQNTEAFF
>TRBJ1-2|TRBV7-9
CASSPRGLNYGYTF
>TRBJ1-6|TRBV18
CASSQDRDASPLHF
>TRBJ2-3|TRBV28
CASRLEGLAGTDTQYF
>TRBJ1-2|TRBV6-5
CASSQGARGYGYTF
>TRBJ1-6|TRBV27
CASASGGRGNSPLHF
>TRBJ1-2|TRBV6-5
CASSHIGTGYGYTF
>TRBJ2-1|TRBV5-1
CASSLAGAGGRYEQFF
>TRBJ2-1|TRBV6-1
CASSEGQGGHNEQFF
>TRBJ2-1|TRBV5-1
CASSSPYRDRLYNEQFF
>TRBJ1-3|TRBV19
CASSIQVFSGNTIYF
>TRBJ2-5|TRBV30
CAWSLSPLETQYF
>TRBJ1-1|TRBV30
CAGAMNTEAFF
>TRBJ2-2|TRBV11-2
CASSLRGGSTGELFF
>TRBJ1-2|TRBV9
CASSSPLDGYTF
>TRBJ1-1|TRBV9
CASSVDPGYTEAFF
>TRBJ2-7|TRBV29-1
CSVEGAHPYEQYF
>TRBJ1-5|TRBV4-1
CASSQERQPNQPQHF
>TRBJ2-1|TRBV19
CASKRDESYNEQFF
>TRBJ1-1|TRBV27
CASRKINGGNTEAFF
>TRBJ2-3|TRBV4-2
CASSPLTSGGYSTDTQYF
>TRBJ2-1|TRBV5-5
CASSAGTSQTNEQFF
>TRBJ2-7|TRBV18
CASSQRPGQVAYEQYF
>TRBJ2-2|TRBV24-1
CATSERQGARSTGELFF
>TRBJ2-7|TRBV6-5
CASRGTYPWEQYF
>TRBJ1-2|TRBV6-5
CASSYVGAGGYTF
>TRBJ1-1|TRBV5-1
CASSLEQGDGTEAFF
>TRBJ1-1|TRBV5-1
CASSATVNTEAFF
>TRBJ2-1|TRBV30
CAWTGIGGGAYNEQFF
>TRBJ1-1|TRBV7-9
CASSLVGRGNTEAFF
>TRBJ1-5|TRBV27
CASSLVRVEFGQPQHF
>TRBJ2-2|TRBV11-2
CASSPLTNTGELFF
>TRBJ2-2|TRBV6-2/TRBV6-3
CASSYSGRVNGELFF
>TRBJ2-7|TRBV7-3
CASSLTPGYEQYF
>TRBJ1-2|TRBV6-5
CASTGDYGYTF
>TRBJ2-3|TRBV6-2/TRBV6-3
CASSAPSGVYTDTQYF
>TRBJ2-1|TRBV7-3
CASSLGTSGSSYNEQFF
>TRBJ2-1|TRBV19
CASSVLAGGSYNEQFF
>TRBJ1-1|TRBV20-1
CSASLMTVGTEAFF
>TRBJ2-1|TRBV19
CASSIRGGTEVLDEQFF
>TRBJ1-2|TRBV5-6
CASSSGTGTGGYTF
>TRBJ1-2|TRBV7-8
CASSSLRGPGGYTF
>TRBJ2-7|TRBV7-9
CASSLGLAGFEQYF
>TRBJ1-3|TRBV3-1/TRBV3-2
CASAPGGSGNTIYF
>TRBJ1-1|TRBV27
CASSSTGGPTEAFF
>TRBJ2-1|TRBV5-5
CASSLELGDEQFF
>TRBJ1-1|TRBV10-3
CAISPKTGATEAFF
>TRBJ2-2|TRBV10-2
CASSESAAGTGELFF
>TRBJ2-1|TRBV7-6
CASRAPGQGVSPYNEQFF
>TRBJ1-2|TRBV30
CACPGQGGSYGYTF
>TRBJ2-4|TRBV11-3
CASSSGQGEDIQYF
>TRBJ1-3|TRBV2
CASSDRGNTIYF
>TRBJ1-4|TRBV4-1
CASSSPPGKLFF
>TRBJ1-5|TRBV30
CAWSGRQGSNQPQHF
>TRBJ2-3|TRBV12-5
CASGLYRDRSTDTQYF
>TRBJ2-7|TRBV5-1
CASRREGTYEQYF
>TRBJ1-2|TRBV15
CATSRGRVEGYTF
>TRBJ1-2|TRBV9
CASSLGQGLNYGYTF
>TRBJ1-4|TRBV27
CASSTSLGQGAENEKLFF